The sequence of this T cell receptor (beta chain) was determined in a study of T cells in localized non-small cell lung cancer. V was trimmed by 0 bases and J by 6 bases, leaving 12 bases between them. This CDR3 comprises 14 residues. Study outcomes and limitations: A denser population of T cells in blood accompanied longer overall survival. Adjacent uninvolved lung had the highest clonality, suggesting focused antigen responses. Adjacent lung was found to contain a median about 62 of the top 100 tumor clones. Because only a single region of the tumor was sequenced, heterogeneity remains possible.

The protocol was immunoSEQ multiplex PCR, while the TCRdb copy is restricted to in-frame clones and leaves out a portion. The sample consists of approximately 70,000 clones, 86% of them appearing once. As for this clone: Its antigen is not identified.

This TCR derives from a male donor at least 60 years old with stage III squamous cell lung carcinoma. The sequencing used peripheral blood, collected before any cancer treatment. The chain carries TRBV6-7 and TRBJ2-7; D might be TRBD1 (5 bases). TRBV6-7 is placed among ORFs of uncertain function. The CDR3 region has the DNA TGTGCCAGCAGTTACTCAGGTCCAGGGTCCGAGCAGTACGTC. This translates into CASSYSGPGSEQYV.